This TCR beta chain came from a study of radiation and T cells in renal cell carcinoma. Overall study findings and caveats: Compared with controls, irradiated tumors showed greater TCR clonality.

Germline assignment: CDR1 MDHEN and CDR2 SYDVKM. Trimming took 7 bases from V and 10 from J, leaving 22 bases between them. CDR3 length: 14 residues. The protocol was immunoSEQ multiplex PCR, while the TCRdb copy is restricted to in-frame clones and leaves out a portion. Of approximately 9,800 clones in the sample, approximately 64% are singletons; the top ten hold around 15%. The treatment denotes: treatment-naive control, cytoreductive nephrectomy. In regard to this clone: Its antigen is unknown.

The sequence was obtained from a man between 60 and 70 years old with renal cell carcinoma. The J gene is TRBJ1-1, the V gene TRBV28; D not resolved. Specimen: tumor tissue, collected from a patient whose treatment was nephrectomy without radiotherapy. The CDR3: CASIPSRLDLGAFF. The CDR3 DNA is TGTGCCAGCATCCCCAGTCGACTCGACCTCGGAGCTTTCTTT.